These T cell receptor beta chains were read from a single sample in a study of pediatric ulcerative colitis. The data were produced by immunoSEQ multiplex PCR, yet TCRdb's version contains in-frame clones alone and is incomplete. The repertoire holds tens of thousands of clones, 73% seen once, with about 0.7% in the top ten. The specimen sequenced was gut tissue. These TCRs come from a boy between 10 and 17 years old with moderate ulcerative colitis. The CDR3 runs from the conserved cysteine through the conserved F or W. D genes are given only for firm matches. Clone size, where shown, is once, few, many, or a class for clones that have expanded.

j_gene,len,abundance,d_gene,v_gene,CDR3aa,CDR3nt
TRBJ2-5,15,-,TRBD1,TRBV5-4,CASSSYRDRGETQYF,TGTGCCAGCAGCTCCTACCGGGACAGAGGGGAGACCCAGTACTTC
TRBJ2-3,15,-,TRBD1,TRBV9,CASSALGTGLYTQYF,TGTGCCAGCAGCGCACTCGGGACAGGACTTTACACGCAGTATTTT
TRBJ2-5,14,-,TRBD2,TRBV29-1,CSVLSSGRGETQYF,TGCAGCGTTCTCTCTAGCGGGAGAGGTGAGACCCAGTACTTC
TRBJ2-7,16,-,TRBD1,TRBV5-1,CASSLFRGQVSYEQYF,TGCGCCAGCAGTCTCTTTCGGGGACAGGTCTCCTACGAGCAGTACTTC
TRBJ2-3,14,-,TRBD1,TRBV6-4,CATSSQGGTDTQYF,TGTGCCACCAGTTCTCAGGGGGGCACAGATACGCAGTATTTT
TRBJ1-3,14,-,TRBD1,TRBV7-4,CASSFGRGLYTIYF,TGTGCCAGCAGCTTTGGCAGGGGGCTCTACACCATATATTTT
TRBJ2-1,20,few,TRBD2,TRBV5-1,CASSSKGLAAQLSSYNEQFF,TGCGCCAGCAGCTCGAAGGGACTAGCGGCCCAATTAAGCTCCTACAATGAGCAGTTCTTC
TRBJ2-5,13,few,-,TRBV4-3,CASSTRGEETQYF,TGCGCCAGCAGCACCAGGGGGGAAGAGACCCAGTACTTC
TRBJ2-2,14,once,-,TRBV5-1,CASSLVQGSGELFF,TGCGCCAGCAGCTTGGTACAGGGATCCGGGGAGCTGTTTTTT
TRBJ1-2,19,-,TRBD1,TRBV7-8,CASSRYSAGTGPAALGYTF,TGTGCCAGCAGCCGATACTCTGCCGGGACAGGGCCCGCAGCCCTAGGCTACACCTTC
TRBJ1-1,13,-,-,TRBV5-5,CASSQPGSREAFF,TGTGCCAGCAGCCAACCAGGGAGCCGTGAAGCTTTCTTT
TRBJ1-3,13,few,-,TRBV27,CASSQRTRNTIYF,TGTGCCAGCAGCCAGCGGACTAGAAACACCATATATTTT
TRBJ1-6,15,-,-,TRBV28,CASSQDSSYNSPLHF,TGTGCCAGCAGCCAAGATAGCTCCTATAATTCACCCCTCCACTTT
TRBJ2-3,17,-,TRBD2,TRBV7-6,CASSSGGLAEVEYTQYF,TGTGCCAGCAGCTCAGGGGGACTAGCGGAGGTGGAGTATACGCAGTATTTT
TRBJ1-1,13,-,-,TRBV11-2,CASSLVPQGEAFF,TGTGCCAGCAGCTTAGTCCCACAGGGTGAAGCTTTCTTT